This T cell receptor (beta chain) was retrieved from a study of PD-1 blockade in classical Hodgkin lymphoma. Study overall: Nivolumab was given intravenously to patients at 3 mg/kg every 2 weeks. Overall study results and limits: Patients starting nivolumab less than 1 year after ASCT had lower diversity and were excluded from later analyses.

The time point: cycle 4 day 1 (C4D1), after around six weeks of nivolumab. Relapse was seen in all patients after autologous stem cell transplantation, and brentuximab vedotin exposure was variable. Thawed PBMCs yielded CD4+ T cells through magnetic negative selection. Libraries were prepared by immunoSEQ multiplex PCR; TCRdb keeps only in-frame clonotypes and omits some of them. The sample has around 37,000 clones, roughly 90% seen once; the top ten hold 0.25% to 0.35%. After removal of 1 base from V and 2 bases from J, the junction contained 9 bases not matched to a gene. This CDR3 comprises 19 residues. The germline gives CDR1 MGHRA, CDR2 YSYEKL. Points on this clone: Its antigen is undetermined.

Sequences were derived from CD4+ T cells from blood, sampled before the fourth cycle of nivolumab. This clonotype was obtained from a human donor with classical Hodgkin lymphoma. The rearrangement links TRBV4-1 to TRBJ2-2; TRBD2 aligns across 11 bases. The CDR3 reads CASSQAGTSGYINTGELFF. In DNA form, the CDR3 reads TGCGCCAGCAGCCAAGCCGGGACTAGCGGTTACATAAACACCGGGGAGCTGTTTTTT.